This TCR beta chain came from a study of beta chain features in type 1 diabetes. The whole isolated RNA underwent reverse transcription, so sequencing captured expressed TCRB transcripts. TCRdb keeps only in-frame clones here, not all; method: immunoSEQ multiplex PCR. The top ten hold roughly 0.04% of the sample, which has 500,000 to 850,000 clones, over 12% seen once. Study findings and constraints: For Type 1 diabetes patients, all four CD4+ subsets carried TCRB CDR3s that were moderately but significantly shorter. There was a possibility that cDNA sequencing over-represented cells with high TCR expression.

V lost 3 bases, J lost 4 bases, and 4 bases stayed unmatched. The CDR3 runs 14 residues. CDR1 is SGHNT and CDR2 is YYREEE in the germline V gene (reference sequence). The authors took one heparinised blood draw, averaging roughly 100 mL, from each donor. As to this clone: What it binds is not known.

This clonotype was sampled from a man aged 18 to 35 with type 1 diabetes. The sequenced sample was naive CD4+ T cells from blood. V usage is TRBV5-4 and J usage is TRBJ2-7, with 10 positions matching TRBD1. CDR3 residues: CASSSGQGWYEQYF. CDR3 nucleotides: TGTGCCAGCAGCTCGGGACAGGGGTGGTACGAGCAGTACTTC.